A single sample gave rise to the 28 T cell receptor beta chains below, sequenced in a study of T cells in Graves' hyperthyroidism and ophthalmopathy. The TCR beta CDR3 regions underwent amplification using RNA transcripts as the source. An initial round of RT-PCR targeting the TCR CDR3 relied on the HTBI primer set. MiXCR, run by TCRdb on the multiplex PCR reads, gives a single entry per CDR3 protein. The profile shows roughly 710,000 distinct CDR3 sequences, around 40% of them singletons. The sequencing sample was made of blood. The receptors originated from a woman in her 40s with Graves' hyperthyroidism.

V usage is TRBV15 and J usage is TRBJ1-1, with D tentatively TRBD1 (6 bases). V was clipped by 0 bases and J by 7 bases, with 9 bases between them. The CDR3 is 13 residues long. CDR1 LNHNV and CDR2 YYDKDF come from the germline V gene (reference sequence). This CDR3 reads CATSREKGGEAFF. Here the CDR3 DNA reads TGTGCCACCAGCAGAGAGAAGGGGGGTGAAGCTTTCTTT.

This sequence joins TRBV27 and TRBJ2-6; D gene ambiguous. The CDR3 is made up of 15 amino acids. V was pared by 8 bases and J by 0 bases, with 11 bases between. Germline CDR1 and CDR2: MNHEY and SMNVEV (reference sequence). CDR3 in DNA: TGTGCCAGCTCCATACTGGGCTCTGGGGCCAACGTCCTGACTTTC. This sequence encodes CASSILGSGANVLTF. Full variable domain (missing parts from reference TRBV27 and TRBJ2-6): EAQVTQNPRYLITVTGKKLTVTCSQNMNHEYMSWYRQDPGLGLRQIYYSMNVEVTDKGDVPEGYKVSRKEKRNFPLILESPSPNQTSLYFCASSILGSGANVLTFGAGSRLTVL.

As to this clonotype: This clone may be a read error of a much larger clone one base away. This chain links TRBV7-9 with TRBJ1-6; D uncertain. The CDR3 consists of 17 residues. CDR1 and CDR2 (germline): SEHNR, FQNEAQ (reference sequence). Trimming pared 5 bases from V and 0 bases from J, leaving 14 bases between. The chain's CDR3 is CASSRPVQSSYNSPLHF. The DNA of the CDR3 is TGTGCCAGCAGCCGTCCGGTCCAGAGCTCCTATAATTCACCCCTCCACTTT.

This clonotype was detected many times. The chain joins TRBV10-3 to TRBJ1-2, with D possibly matching TRBD1 (5 bases). The length of the CDR3 is 15 residues. Germline V gives CDR1 ENHRY, CDR2 SYGVKD. Trimming left V 6 bases short and J 4 bases short, with 18 bases between. CDR3 loop: CAIRRDPTLRYGYTF. The CDR3 coding sequence is TGTGCCATCAGGCGGGACCCAACCTTGCGCTATGGCTACACCTTC.

This clonotype appeared many times. This chain uses TRBV20-1 with TRBJ2-7, with 14 positions matching TRBD2. Germline CDR1 DFQATT, CDR2 SNEGSKA (reference sequence). This CDR3 comprises 15 residues. V dropped 3 bases and J dropped 0; count of bases not matched to a gene: 1. The CDR3 reads CSARGLAGASYEQYF. CDR3 sequence (DNA): TGCAGTGCTAGGGGACTAGCGGGGGCCTCCTACGAGCAGTACTTC.

This clonotype was detected once. One end of the junction does not line up with germline, which may come from a read error. This chain joins TRBV10-3 and TRBJ1-5; TRBD1 matches at 8 bases. Germline V lookup: CDR1 ENHRY, CDR2 SYGVKD. This CDR3 is built from 14 residues. Here the CDR3 reads CAINEETGDQPQHF. The CDR3 bases are TGTGCCATCAATGAGGAGACAGGGGATCAGCCCCAGCATTTT.

The V gene is TRBV25-1, the J gene TRBJ1-1; the D gene is possibly TRBD1 (5 bases). Germline V gives CDR1 MGHDK, CDR2 SYGVNS. The CDR3 is 15 residues long. Trimming stripped 5 bases from V and 0 bases from J, with 13 bases between. The CDR3 region has the DNA TGTGCCAGCAGTTACGGGCCGGGGCTGAACACTGAAGCTTTCTTT. It codes for CASSYGPGLNTEAFF.

This clonotype has just a few counts. The genes are TRBV29-1 and TRBJ1-3, with 9 bases lining up with TRBD1. The length of the CDR3 is 14 residues. V lost 1 base, J lost 8 bases, and 6 bases stayed unmatched. The germline V gene encodes CDR1 SQVTM and CDR2 ANQGSEA. The CDR3 sequence is CSVEVLQGADTIYF. The CDR3 region has the DNA TGCAGCGTTGAAGTCCTACAGGGGGCTGACACCATATATTTT. The variable domain in full, with the rest retrieved from reference TRBV29-1 and TRBJ1-3, is SAVISQKPSRDICQRGTSLTIQCQVDSQVTMMFWYRQQPGQSLTLIATANQGSEATYESGFVIDKFPISRPNLTFSTLTVSNMSPEDSSIYLCSVEVLQGADTIYFGEGSWLTVV.

The chain links TRBV2 to TRBJ1-5; 8 positions match TRBD1. This CDR3 has 14 residues. Germline values: CDR1 SNHLY, CDR2 FYNNEI. V trimming: 8 bases; J trimming: 5 bases; junction bases outside the gene matches: 8. This CDR3 is CASPDRGTDQPQHF. Written as DNA, the CDR3 is TGTGCCAGCCCTGACAGGGGTACCGATCAGCCCCAGCATTTT.

This sequence joins TRBV7-9 and TRBJ2-3, with D unclear. CDR1 SEHNR and CDR2 FQNEAQ come from the germline V gene (reference sequence). The CDR3 has 14 residues. V was cut by 7 bases and J by 6 bases, with 17 bases left in between. The CDR3 DNA follows: TGTGCCAGCACCCTCAACGAAGATCGGGATACGCAGTATTTT. Amino acid sequence: CASTLNEDRDTQYF.

There are many counts of this clonotype. The J gene is TRBJ1-2, the V gene TRBV7-2; no firm D call. Trimming took 1 base from V and 4 from J, leaving 13 bases between them. This CDR3 has 15 residues. CDR1 is SGHTA, CDR2 FQGNSA, per germline. CDR3 sequence: CASSLDRLGSYGYTF. In DNA form, the CDR3 reads TGTGCCAGCAGCTTAGATCGTCTGGGGAGCTATGGCTACACCTTC. Full variable domain (rest looked up from reference TRBV7-2 and TRBJ1-2): GAGVSQSPSNKVTEKGKDVELRCDPISGHTALYWYRQSLGQGLEFLIYFQGNSAPDKSGLPSDRFSAERTGGSVSTLTIQRTQQEDSAVYLCASSLDRLGSYGYTFGSGTRLTVV.

This clonotype was detected only once. This sequence joins TRBV20-1 and TRBJ2-7; tentatively, D is TRBD1 (7 bases). The germline V and J ends were trimmed by 5 bases and 0 bases, with 11 bases remaining between them. This CDR3 region has 13 residues. Germline CDR1 and CDR2: DFQATT and SNEGSKA (reference sequence). CDR3 sequence (DNA): TGCAGTGCTCCTCAGGGGGGCTCCTACGAGCAGTACTTC. Translating it yields CSAPQGGSYEQYF.

DNA of the CDR3: TGTGCCAGCAGTTACTCTGGCAGGGACGGGGAGCTGTTTTTT. Encoded protein: CASSYSGRDGELFF. This sequence joins TRBV6-5 and TRBJ2-2, with D maybe TRBD1 (5 bases). Trimming shortened V by 0 bases and J by 7 bases, and 9 bases separated the two germline ends. The V gene's germline CDR1 is MNHEY and CDR2 SVGAGI. The CDR3 totals 14 residues.

CDR3 in amino acids: CATSERVAGELFF. The CDR3 region has the DNA TGTGCCACCAGTGAGAGGGTTGCCGGGGAGCTGTTTTTT. The chain combines TRBV24-1 with TRBJ2-2; tentatively, D is TRBD2 (5 bases). This CDR3 region has 13 residues. V lost 4 bases to trimming and J lost 6 bases, with 8 bases between them. Per germline, CDR1 KGHDR and CDR2 SFDVKD.

This clonotype was observed at least ten times. This rearrangement joins TRBV5-8 to TRBJ2-7; D not resolved. Germline CDR1 SGHTS, CDR2 YDEGEE. The CDR3 totals 13 residues. The V and J ends lost 4 bases and 5 bases respectively, with 13 bases between them. CDR3 nucleotide sequence: TGTGCCAGCAGCCCATCATTATTCGACGAGCAGTACTTC. Amino acid sequence: CASSPSLFDEQYF.

This clonotype has ten or more counts. In nucleotides, the CDR3 is TGTGCCAGCAGTACTCGGACAGGGTCTCCCTATTATGGCTACACCTTC. It is translated as CASSTRTGSPYYGYTF. The V call is TRBV2, the J call TRBJ1-2, with TRBD1 matching over 8 bases. The CDR3 is 16 amino acids. Trimming removed 5 bases from V and 5 bases from J; junction bases left unmatched: 13. Germline V CDR1 and CDR2: SNHLY, FYNNEI.

V gene TRBV20-1 combines with J gene TRBJ1-2; D gene unclear. The CDR3 runs 14 residues. V was clipped by 6 bases and J by 0 bases, with 14 bases between them. Germline V gene sequence: CDR1 DFQATT, CDR2 SNEGSKA (reference sequence). Written as DNA, the CDR3 is TGCAGTGCAGAGATGCCAGGAACTAACTATGGCTACACCTTC. Protein product: CSAEMPGTNYGYTF.

The rearrangement uses TRBV7-2 and TRBJ2-1; D ambiguous. V dropped 5 bases and J dropped 4 bases, with 6 bases sitting between them. Germline values: CDR1 SGHTA, CDR2 FQGNSA. This CDR3 comprises 12 residues. The CDR3 region is CASSRAYNEQFF. The CDR3 DNA reads as TGTGCCAGCAGCCGGGCATACAATGAGCAGTTCTTC.

This rearrangement joins TRBV19 to TRBJ1-1; D perhaps matches TRBD1 (6 bases). Germline values: CDR1 LNHDA, CDR2 SQIVND (reference sequence). The CDR3 consists of 14 residues. The germline V and J ends were trimmed by 7 bases and 4 bases, with 16 bases remaining between them. CDR3 residues: CASMGGRTGTEAFF. CDR3 DNA: TGTGCCAGTATGGGGGGGCGAACGGGCACTGAAGCTTTCTTT.

This clonotype was detected many times. The chain links TRBV7-2 to TRBJ2-2, with a tentative D call TRBD1 (5 bases). The CDR3 totals 12 residues. In germline, CDR1 is SGHTA, CDR2 FQGNSA. The V gene lost 1 base and the J gene lost 10 bases, with 7 bases spanning the gap. This CDR3 reads CASSLGGVELFF. The CDR3 bases are TGTGCCAGCAGCTTAGGGGGCGTGGAGCTGTTTTTT. Full variable domain (rest looked up from reference TRBV7-2 and TRBJ2-2): GAGVSQSPSNKVTEKGKDVELRCDPISGHTALYWYRQSLGQGLEFLIYFQGNSAPDKSGLPSDRFSAERTGGSVSTLTIQRTQQEDSAVYLCASSLGGVELFFGEGSRLTVL.

Ten or more counts support this clonotype. The V gene is TRBV7-9, the J gene TRBJ2-7; the match to TRBD1 covers 9 bases. V shed 6 bases and J 3 bases; nucleotides not matched to a gene: 3. Germline values: CDR1 SEHNR, CDR2 FQNEAQ (reference sequence). CDR3 size: 13 residues. The CDR3 loop reads CASRGQGIYEQYF. CDR3 sequence (DNA): TGTGCCAGCAGGGGACAGGGAATCTACGAGCAGTACTTC. Full variable domain (missing parts from reference TRBV7-9 and TRBJ2-7): DTGVSQNPRHKITKRGQNVTFRCDPISEHNRLYWYRQTLGQGPEFLTYFQNEAQLEKSRLLSDRFSAERPKGSFSTLEIQRTEQGDSAMYLCASRGQGIYEQYFGPGTRLTVT.

This clonotype has ten or more counts. The rearrangement links TRBV20-1 to TRBJ1-1; 9 nucleotides agree with TRBD1. The trim removed 3 bases at V and 0 bases at J, leaving 5 bases unmatched. CDR1 and CDR2 (germline): DFQATT, SNEGSKA (reference sequence). The CDR3 is 15 amino acids. This CDR3 reads CSARPRDRVNTEAFF. CDR3 DNA sequence: TGCAGTGCTAGGCCAAGGGACAGGGTGAACACTGAAGCTTTCTTT.

This clonotype was observed a few times. CDR3 in DNA: TGCAGCGTCGCTTTTCCGGGCGCTGACTATGGCTACACCTTC. Protein sequence: CSVAFPGADYGYTF. This chain links TRBV29-1 with TRBJ1-2; D is ambiguous. Germline-derived CDR1 and CDR2 are SQVTM and ANQGSEA. This CDR3 comprises 14 residues. V dropped 6 bases and J dropped 3 bases, with 17 bases sitting between them.

This clonotype was seen once. The V call is TRBV7-9, the J call TRBJ2-7; maybe TRBD1 (6 bases). The CDR3 consists of 16 residues. Germline CDR1 and CDR2: SEHNR and FQNEAQ (reference sequence). V dropped 5 bases and J dropped 4 bases, with 21 bases sitting between them. CDR3 loop: CASSQDGRAGAYEQYF. The CDR3 DNA reads TGTGCCAGCAGCCAGGATGGAAGGGCAGGGGCTTACGAGCAGTACTTC.

This chain joins TRBV2 and TRBJ2-2; the D is unclear. This CDR3 region has 15 residues. V dropped 3 bases and J dropped 0 bases, with 8 bases sitting between them. Germline-derived CDR1 and CDR2 are SNHLY and FYNNEI. The CDR3 DNA sequence: TGTGCCAGCAGTGATAAGGGCCCGAACACCGGGGAGCTGTTTTTT. Its protein is CASSDKGPNTGELFF.

V is TRBV5-4 and J is TRBJ2-7; TRBD1 matches at 10 bases. With V trimmed by 4 bases and J by 6 bases, 7 bases remained unmatched. CDR1 is SGHNT, CDR2 YYREEE, per germline (reference sequence). This CDR3 is 14 amino acids long. The CDR3 region has the DNA TGTGCCAGCAGCCAGGGACAGGGGTCCGCCGAGCAGTACTTC. Translated, it gives CASSQGQGSAEQYF.

This clonotype showed up many times. This sequence joins TRBV29-1 and TRBJ1-3; D is uncertain. The CDR3 runs to 15 residues. Per the germline V gene, CDR1 is SQVTM and CDR2 is ANQGSEA. V was shortened by 7 bases and J by 1 base, with 17 bases between the two germline ends. The CDR3 spells CSARTDAGSGNTIYF. CDR3 coding DNA: TGCAGCGCCAGAACCGACGCGGGTTCTGGAAACACCATATATTTT.

This clonotype was seen repeatedly, ten times or more. This sequence joins TRBV20-1 and TRBJ1-1; 10 nucleotides line up with TRBD1. With V trimmed by 1 base and J by 4 bases, 3 bases remained unmatched. The CDR3 length is 14 residues. CDR1 and CDR2 from the germline V gene are DFQATT and SNEGSKA (reference sequence). CDR3 coding DNA: TGCAGTGCTAGAGGACAGGGGGCGCGCACTGAAGCTTTCTTT. Amino acids: CSARGQGARTEAFF.